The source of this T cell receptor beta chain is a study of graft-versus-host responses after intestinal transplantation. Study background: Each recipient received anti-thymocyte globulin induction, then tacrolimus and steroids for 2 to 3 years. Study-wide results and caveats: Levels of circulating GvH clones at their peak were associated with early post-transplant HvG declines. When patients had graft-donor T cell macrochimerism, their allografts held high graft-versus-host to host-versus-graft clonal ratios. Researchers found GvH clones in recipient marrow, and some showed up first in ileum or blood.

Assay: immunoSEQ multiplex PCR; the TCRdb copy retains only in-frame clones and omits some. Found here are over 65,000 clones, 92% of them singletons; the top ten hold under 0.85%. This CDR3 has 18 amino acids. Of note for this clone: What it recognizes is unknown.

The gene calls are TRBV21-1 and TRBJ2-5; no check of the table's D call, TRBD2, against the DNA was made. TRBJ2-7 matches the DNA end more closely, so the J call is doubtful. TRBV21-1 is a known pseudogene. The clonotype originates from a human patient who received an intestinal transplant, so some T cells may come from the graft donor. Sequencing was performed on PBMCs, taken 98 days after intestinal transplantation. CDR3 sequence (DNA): TGTGCCAGCATAGCAAAAAGGGGAATAGCGGGAGACGCCTACGAGCAGTACTTC. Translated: CASIAKRGIAGDAYEQYF.